This TCR beta chain comes out of a study of blood T cell repertoires in COVID-19. Study in general: Sites in the United States, Italy and Spain provided acute and convalescent COVID-19 samples. Nucleic acid was either cDNA or gDNA, and it came from T cells, B-cell-depleted T cells, or PBMCs.

This CDR3 contains 13 residues. Per germline, CDR1 SGHTS and CDR2 YDEGEE. V was pared by 3 bases and J by 4 bases, with 1 base of the junction left unmatched. Under the authors' procedure: By means of reference gene primer amplification, nucleated cell counts were estimated. Some clones are missing from TCRdb's copy, which holds only in-frame ones; the method was immunoSEQ multiplex PCR. V and J calls and clone size are given by that table; D and trimming were obtained from the DNA. The sample lists approximately 200,000 clones, approximately 86% seen once, with under 2.5% in the top ten. The sequenced sample consisted of peripheral blood. This TCR was recovered from a man between 65 and 85 years old with active or convalescent COVID-19. The rearrangement joins TRBV5-8 to TRBJ2-1; 7 bases line up with TRBD2. The CDR3 is CASSWGGYNEQFF. CDR3 bases: TGTGCCAGCAGCTGGGGGGGGTACAATGAGCAGTTCTTC.